A selection of T cell receptor beta chains follows, all from one sample in a study of identical twins. One entry per CDR3 protein results from TCRdb running MiXCR on the 5' RACE reads. The sample gives more than 1.5 million distinct CDR3 sequences, less than 40% of which show up once; around 0.25% is in the top ten. Sequenced sample: cord blood. The receptor source for this set is a newborn girl in good health. Each CDR3 is given with its conserved first and last residue. D genes are given only for firm matches. Size values are once, few and many counts, or a class for expanded clones, and some rows have none.

J	V	size	D	CDR3	DNA
TRBJ2-6	TRBV6-5	few	-	CASSYDISGANVLTF	TGTGCCAGCAGTTACGACATCTCTGGGGCCAACGTCCTGACTTTC
TRBJ1-1	TRBV4-1	few	-	CASSQDPGRVQNTEAFF	TGCGCCAGCAGCCAAGATCCCGGCAGGGTACAGAACACTGAAGCTTTCTTT
TRBJ2-1	TRBV28	-	-	CASTLVGRSSYNEQFF	TGTGCCAGCACCTTGGTAGGAAGGAGCTCCTACAATGAGCAGTTCTTC
TRBJ2-7	TRBV7-2	-	-	CASSYSPADYEQYF	TGTGCCAGCAGTTACTCTCCAGCTGACTACGAGCAGTACTTC
TRBJ1-2	TRBV7-2	once	-	CASSLYELHGYTF	TGTGCCAGCAGCTTATATGAGTTGCATGGCTACACCTTC
TRBJ2-7	TRBV30	-	-	CAWQGPSTYEQYF	TGTGCCTGGCAAGGACCCTCTACCTACGAGCAGTACTTC
TRBJ2-4	TRBV20-1	-	-	CSATNLAKNIQYF	TGCAGTGCTACAAATCTAGCCAAAAACATTCAGTACTTC
TRBJ1-1	TRBV5-1	-	TRBD1	CASSFRWTGGNTEAFF	TGCGCCAGCAGCTTTCGTTGGACAGGCGGGAACACTGAAGCTTTCTTT
TRBJ2-1	TRBV20-1	few	-	CSGVRGTGNEQFF	TGCAGTGGAGTTAGGGGGACTGGGAATGAGCAGTTCTTC
TRBJ2-5	TRBV2	-	TRBD2	CASRVLAGGHKETQYF	TGTGCCAGCAGAGTATTAGCGGGGGGGCATAAAGAGACCCAGTACTTC
TRBJ2-3	TRBV7-2	few	TRBD2	CASVLAGGTDTQYF	TGTGCCAGCGTCCTGGCGGGGGGCACAGATACGCAGTATTTT
TRBJ2-1	TRBV7-2	few	TRBD2	CASHGTSLDNEQFF	TGTGCCAGCCACGGGACTAGCTTGGACAATGAGCAGTTCTTC
TRBJ1-2	TRBV28	-	TRBD1	CASSRTGTGAYGYTF	TGTGCCAGCAGTAGAACCGGGACAGGGGCTTATGGCTACACCTTC
TRBJ2-7	TRBV18	few	-	CASSPGTPYNEQYF	TGTGCCAGCTCACCCGGGACCCCCTACAATGAGCAGTACTTC
TRBJ1-4	TRBV5-1	-	-	CASSLAGPSGGNEKLFF	TGCGCCAGCAGCTTGGCCGGGCCATCCGGGGGGAATGAAAAACTGTTTTTT
TRBJ2-3	TRBV28	-	-	CASSPGPNMNTQYF	TGTGCCAGCAGTCCGGGACCCAATATGAATACGCAGTATTTT
TRBJ2-3	TRBV12-3/TRBV12-4	few	-	CASSFRQGVSTDTQYF	TGTGCCAGCAGTTTTCGGCAGGGCGTTAGCACAGATACGCAGTATTTT
TRBJ2-5	TRBV5-4	few	TRBD1	CATLDREETQYF	TGTGCCACCCTTGACAGGGAAGAGACCCAGTACTTC
TRBJ2-1	TRBV25-1	-	TRBD2	CASRAGTSGSSYNEQFF	TGTGCCAGCCGAGCCGGGACTAGCGGGAGCTCCTACAATGAGCAGTTCTTC
TRBJ1-5	TRBV2	-	-	CASSEARGGSNQPQHF	TGTGCCAGCAGTGAAGCTAGGGGTGGGAGCAATCAGCCCCAGCATTTT
TRBJ1-1	TRBV19	-	-	CASSIKRNTEAFF	TGTGCCAGTAGTATTAAAAGGAACACTGAAGCTTTCTTT
TRBJ1-6	TRBV12-3/TRBV12-4	-	TRBD1	CASSLGGQANSPLHF	TGTGCCAGCAGTTTAGGGGGACAGGCCAATTCACCCCTCCACTTT
TRBJ2-6	TRBV5-1	few	TRBD1	CASSLTGDGANVLTF	TGCGCCAGCAGCTTAACAGGGGATGGGGCCAACGTCCTGACTTTC
TRBJ2-3	TRBV10-3	few	TRBD2	CAISESFTSGGRDTQYF	TGTGCCATCAGTGAGTCCTTCACTAGCGGGGGTCGGGATACGCAGTATTTT
TRBJ2-7	TRBV20-1	-	-	CSARDGKVSYEQYF	TGCAGTGCTAGAGATGGGAAAGTGTCCTACGAGCAGTACTTC
TRBJ2-3	TRBV10-3	few	-	CAIKGPRGDTQYF	TGTGCCATCAAGGGACCGCGGGGAGATACGCAGTATTTT
TRBJ2-1	TRBV24-1	-	TRBD2	CATSDFGTGTTSEQFF	TGTGCCACCAGTGATTTCGGGACCGGGACTACCAGTGAGCAGTTCTTC
TRBJ2-1	TRBV12-3/TRBV12-4	many	TRBD2	CASSLASGRRNEQFF	TGTGCCAGCAGCCTCGCTAGCGGGAGGAGGAATGAGCAGTTCTTC
TRBJ1-5	TRBV20-1	-	TRBD1	CSARDRGQPRHQPQHF	TGCAGTGCTAGAGATAGGGGACAGCCCCGCCATCAGCCCCAGCATTTT
TRBJ1-1	TRBV29-1	-	-	CSALGGDTEAFF	TGCAGCGCCCTCGGAGGGGACACTGAAGCTTTCTTT
TRBJ2-3	TRBV5-4	-	TRBD2	CASCIGGVKTTDTQYF	TGTGCCAGTTGTATCGGGGGGGTTAAAACCACAGATACGCAGTATTTT
TRBJ2-5	TRBV30	few	-	CAWSIGYQETQYF	TGTGCCTGGAGTATCGGTTACCAAGAGACCCAGTACTTC
TRBJ2-3	TRBV10-3	-	TRBD2	CAISGLAGTTDTQYF	TGTGCCATCAGTGGGCTAGCGGGCACCACAGATACGCAGTATTTT
TRBJ2-7	TRBV28	-	-	CASKPIASVYEQYF	TGTGCCAGCAAGCCAATAGCGTCTGTCTACGAGCAGTACTTC
TRBJ2-2	TRBV4-2	few	TRBD2	CASSQEGLAVNTGELFF	TGTGCCAGCAGCCAAGAGGGACTAGCGGTGAACACCGGGGAGCTGTTTTTT
TRBJ2-7	TRBV20-1	-	-	CSAREPLSIEQYF	TGCAGTGCTAGAGAACCTCTCTCCATCGAGCAGTACTTC
TRBJ2-5	TRBV25-1	few	-	CASSERTGETQYF	TGTGCCAGCAGTGAAAGGACTGGGGAGACCCAGTACTTC
TRBJ2-7	TRBV24-1	-	-	CATSDSSGRFTYEQYF	TGTGCCACCAGTGATTCGTCCGGGAGATTCACCTACGAGCAGTACTTC
TRBJ1-5	TRBV6-5	few	-	CASSYSSQGIFANQPQHF	TGTGCCAGCAGTTACTCGTCCCAGGGGATCTTCGCCAATCAGCCCCAGCATTTT
TRBJ2-1	TRBV7-2	-	-	CASANPAYNEQFF	TGTGCCAGCGCCAACCCCGCTTACAATGAGCAGTTCTTC
TRBJ2-7	TRBV11-2	-	TRBD2	CASSLDYAGGRYF	TGTGCCAGCAGCTTAGATTATGCGGGAGGGAGGTACTTC
TRBJ1-1	TRBV5-1	-	TRBD1	CASSSDRVRGTEAFF	TGCGCCAGCAGCTCAGACAGGGTCCGGGGCACTGAAGCTTTCTTT
TRBJ2-1	TRBV6-1	-	-	CASSPGAPSYNEQFF	TGTGCCAGCAGTCCAGGGGCACCATCTTACAATGAGCAGTTCTTC
TRBJ2-1	TRBV7-9	-	-	CASSFSINAQFF	TGTGCCAGCAGCTTTTCGATCAATGCGCAGTTCTTC
TRBJ2-1	TRBV20-1	-	-	CSARDARAALSSYNEQFF	TGCAGTGCTAGAGATGCCCGAGCAGCGCTGAGCTCCTACAATGAGCAGTTCTTC
TRBJ1-2	TRBV12-3/TRBV12-4	few	-	CASSSHRDGYTF	TGTGCCAGCAGTTCCCACAGGGATGGCTACACCTTC
TRBJ2-3	TRBV5-1	-	TRBD2	CASSLGLALGPDTQYF	TGCGCCAGCAGCTTGGGACTAGCGTTGGGCCCAGATACGCAGTATTTT
TRBJ1-6	TRBV20-1	few	-	CSAYLRDGYNSPLHF	TGCAGTGCTTACCTCCGGGACGGATATAATTCACCCCTCCACTTT